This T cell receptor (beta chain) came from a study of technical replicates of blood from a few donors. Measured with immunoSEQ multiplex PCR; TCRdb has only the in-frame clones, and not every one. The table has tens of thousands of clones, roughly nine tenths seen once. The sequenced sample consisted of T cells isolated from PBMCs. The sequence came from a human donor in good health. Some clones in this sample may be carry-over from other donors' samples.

The CDR3 sequence: CASSKVAQGKEKLFF. Here the CDR3 DNA reads TGTGCCAGTAGTAAAGTGGCACAGGGTAAGGAAAAACTGTTTTTT. The chain joins TRBV19 to TRBJ1-4; possible D gene TRBD1, 6 bases. CDR1 and CDR2 (germline): LNHDA, SQIVND (reference sequence). V gave up 4 bases and J gave up 8 bases, with 17 bases separating them. The CDR3 loop spans 15 amino acids.